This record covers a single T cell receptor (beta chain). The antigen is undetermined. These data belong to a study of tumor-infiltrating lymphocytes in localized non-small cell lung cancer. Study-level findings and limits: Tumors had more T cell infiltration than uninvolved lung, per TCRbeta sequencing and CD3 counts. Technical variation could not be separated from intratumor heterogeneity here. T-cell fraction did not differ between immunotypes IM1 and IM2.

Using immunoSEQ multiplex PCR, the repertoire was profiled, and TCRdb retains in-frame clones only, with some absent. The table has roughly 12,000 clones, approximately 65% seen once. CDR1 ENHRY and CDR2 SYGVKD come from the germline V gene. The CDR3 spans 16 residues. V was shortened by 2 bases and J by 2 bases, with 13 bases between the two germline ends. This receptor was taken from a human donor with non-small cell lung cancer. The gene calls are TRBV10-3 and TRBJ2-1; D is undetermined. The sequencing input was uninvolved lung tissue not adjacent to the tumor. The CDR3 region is CAISETLEVTYNEQFF. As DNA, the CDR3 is TGTGCCATCAGTGAGACCCTAGAGGTCACCTACAATGAGCAGTTCTTC.